This TCR beta chain was identified in a study of OX40 agonist ivuxolimab in advanced cancers. Notes on this clone: What it binds is not known.

Study findings and constraints: The antigens recognized by the expanded peripheral T cells, that is their antigen specificity, were not determined. Some patients who did not respond also had low normalized T-cell clonal expansion. Among the lowest peripheral clonal expansion occurred in 0.1-3.0 mg/kg partial responders.

This CDR3 comprises 13 residues. V was shortened by 6 bases and J by 1 base, with 7 bases between the two germline ends. Germline CDR1 reads SGDLS; CDR2 reads YYNGEE. This table comes from immunoSEQ multiplex PCR, and its TCRdb copy is limited to in-frame clones, with some not included. This sample has some 38,000 clones; roughly nine tenths occur once, and the top ten carry 20% to 25%. This receptor was taken from an adult with an advanced solid tumor such as melanoma, head and neck, liver or kidney cancer. The chain combines TRBV9 with TRBJ2-2; D remains unclear. The specimen comprised CD4+ or CD8+ T cells sorted from blood, sampled in a trial of the OX40 agonist ivuxolimab. The CDR3: CASNEENTGELFF. In DNA form, the CDR3 reads TGTGCCAGCAATGAGGAGAACACCGGGGAGCTGTTTTTT.